The next 7 T cell receptor beta chains were all read from a single sample in a study of CD8 T cells in Susac syndrome. Reverse transcription used about 0.45 to 1 ug RNA and random hexamers. TCRdb reprocessed the immunoSEQ multiplex PCR reads with MiXCR, giving one entry per CDR3 protein. The sample carries fewer than 250,000 distinct CDR3 sequences, 93% recorded once. Sample: CD4+ T cells from PBMCs. All receptors come from a human donor in good health.

The chain has TRBV20-1 and TRBJ2-7; 8 positions agree with TRBD1. The CDR3 extends over 12 amino acids. J lost 3 bases, V lost 7 bases, and 5 bases had no gene match. Germline V CDR1 and CDR2: DFQATT, SNEGSKA (reference sequence). The CDR3 loop is CSVAQGDYEQYF. The CDR3 DNA reads as TGCAGTGTGGCACAGGGGGACTACGAGCAGTACTTC.

J is TRBJ2-2 and V is TRBV5-1; TRBD2 is a possible D gene (5 bases). Germline loops: CDR1 SGHRS, CDR2 YFSETQ. The CDR3 consists of 15 residues. The V and J ends lost 4 bases and 0 bases respectively, with 10 bases between them. DNA of the CDR3: TGCGCCAGCAGCCCCGGGGTACCGAACACCGGGGAGCTGTTTTTT. This codes for CASSPGVPNTGELFF.

CDR3 loop: CASRMTGGDYGYTF. The CDR3 bases are TGCGCCAGCAGGATGACAGGGGGCGATTATGGCTACACCTTC. J is TRBJ1-2 and V is TRBV5-1, with 10 positions matching TRBD1. With V trimmed by 5 bases and J by 5 bases, 6 bases remained unmatched. This CDR3 contains 14 residues. CDR1 is SGHRS, CDR2 YFSETQ, per germline. Supplemented by reference TRBV5-1 and TRBJ1-2, the full variable domain reads KAGVTQTPRYLIKTRGQQVTLSCSPISGHRSVSWYQQTPGQGLQFLFEYFSETQRNKGNFPGRFSGRQFSNSRSEMNVSTLELGDSALYLCASRMTGGDYGYTFGSGTRLTVV.

V gene TRBV20-1 combines with J gene TRBJ1-1; TRBD1 matches at 8 bases. The germline V gene encodes CDR1 DFQATT and CDR2 SNEGSKA (reference sequence). Trimming cost V 6 bases and J 10 bases; bases outside gene matches: 7. CDR3 length: 11 residues. CDR3: CSAPDREGAFF. In nucleotides, the CDR3 is TGCAGTGCCCCGGACAGGGAGGGAGCTTTCTTT.

The chain has TRBV4-1 and TRBJ1-2; D remains ambiguous. With 1 base removed from V and 8 bases from J, the gap between germline ends came to 11 bases. This CDR3 is 13 amino acids long. CDR1 is MGHRA and CDR2 is YSYEKL in the germline V gene. The DNA of the CDR3 is TGCGCCAGCAGCCAAGGAGGTTCCAAGGGCTACACCTTC. Translated, it gives CASSQGGSKGYTF.

The V gene is TRBV20-1, the J gene TRBJ2-7; TRBD2 matches 11 bases. Germline V CDR1 and CDR2: DFQATT, SNEGSKA (reference sequence). This CDR3 spans 16 amino acids. V gave up 3 bases and J gave up 1 base; unmatched junction bases: 8. In DNA, the CDR3 is TGCAGTGCTAGCCCTCTAGCGGGGGGTCTATCCTACGAGCAGTACTTC. It encodes CSASPLAGGLSYEQYF.

The chain carries TRBV4-2 and TRBJ1-4; D gene uncertain. This CDR3 comprises 16 residues. Germline assignment: CDR1 LGHNA and CDR2 YNFKEQ. Trimming left V 0 bases short and J 8 bases short, with 16 bases between. The CDR3 loop is CASSQERWQEWEKLFF. CDR3 DNA: TGTGCCAGCAGCCAAGAGCGATGGCAGGAGTGGGAAAAACTGTTTTTT.